The source of this T cell receptor (beta chain) is a study of blood T cell repertoires in COVID-19. Some clones are missing from TCRdb's copy, which holds only in-frame ones; the method was immunoSEQ multiplex PCR. The sample includes 450,000 to 500,000 clones, approximately 86% of them seen just once. The germline V and J ends were trimmed by 7 bases and 8 bases, with 11 bases remaining between them. The CDR3 has 12 residues. Germline values: CDR1 SNHLY, CDR2 FYNNEI. The sequence was collected from a woman in her sixties who had recovered from COVID-19. V and J are TRBV2 and TRBJ1-4; perhaps TRBD1 as D (6 bases). The sequenced material came from PBMCs or T cells enriched from blood (not recorded which). CDR3 in amino acids: CASIQDREKLFF. The CDR3 nucleotides are TGTGCCAGCATTCAAGACAGGGAAAAACTGTTTTTT. The full variable domain, with the rest looked up from reference TRBV2 and TRBJ1-4, is EPEVTQTPSHQVTQMGQEVILRCVPISNHLYFYWYRQILGQKVEFLVSFYNNEISEKSEIFDDQFSVERPDGSNFTLKIRSTKLEDSAMYFCASIQDREKLFFGSGTQLSVL.